This T cell receptor (beta chain) appears in the sequencing data of a study of T cells in Graves' hyperthyroidism and ophthalmopathy. Amplification targeted TCR beta CDR3 regions from RNA transcripts. The primer set for the first-round RT-PCR of the TCR CDR3 was HTBI. TCRdb re-derived calls from the multiplex PCR reads in MiXCR, one entry per CDR3 protein. Among around 660,000 distinct CDR3 sequences listed, less than 45% were seen once. As concerns this clonotype: What it binds is unknown. The junction shows a germline mismatch at one end, possibly a read error.

Study results and caveats: Before onset, ophthalmopathy was predicted by the model a median about six months earlier.

Exclusions: uncontrolled infection, other autoimmune disease, pregnancy, lactation. The origin of this receptor is an adult man with Graves' disease, either hyperthyroidism or ophthalmopathy (not recorded which). The sequenced material came from peripheral blood or thyroid tissue (not recorded which).

The CDR3 sequence is CATSDPRTGDASGYTF. The DNA for the CDR3 is TGTGCCACCAGTGACCCCCGTACAGGGGATGCGAGTGGCTACACCTTC. The chain joins TRBV2 to TRBJ1-2; TRBD1 matches at 7 bases. This CDR3 has 16 amino acids. The germline gives CDR1 SNHLY, CDR2 FYNNEI.